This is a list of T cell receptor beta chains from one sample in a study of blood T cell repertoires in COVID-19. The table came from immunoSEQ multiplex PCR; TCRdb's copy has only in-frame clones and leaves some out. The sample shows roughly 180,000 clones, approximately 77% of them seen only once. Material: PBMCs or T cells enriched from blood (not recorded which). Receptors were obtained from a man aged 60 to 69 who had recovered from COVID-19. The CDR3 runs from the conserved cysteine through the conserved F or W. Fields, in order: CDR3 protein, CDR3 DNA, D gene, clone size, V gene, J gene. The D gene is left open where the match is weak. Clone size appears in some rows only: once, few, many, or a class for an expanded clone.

CASSLSGLAVYEQFF	TGTGCCAGCAGTTTATCGGGACTAGCGGTATATGAGCAGTTCTTC	TRBD2	.	TRBV27	TRBJ2-1
CASSLGDRVNQPQHF	TGTGCCAGCAGCTTAGGGGACAGAGTCAATCAGCCCCAGCATTTT	TRBD1	.	TRBV7-2	TRBJ1-5
CASSTTDRGYTF	TGTGCCAGCAGTACGACGGACAGGGGCTACACCTTC	TRBD1	.	TRBV6-6	TRBJ1-2
CASSMQAGVVNEQFF	TGTGCCAGCAGTATGCAAGCGGGAGTGGTAAATGAGCAATTCTTC	TRBD2	.	TRBV27	TRBJ2-1
CASSFGGDRGSSPLHF	TGCGCCAGCAGCTTCGGTGGGGACAGGGGGTCTTCACCCCTCCACTTT	TRBD1	.	TRBV5-1	TRBJ1-6
CASTPLLAGFTTTKANEQFF	TGTGCCAGCACCCCGTTACTAGCGGGATTTACCACTACCAAAGCCAATGAGCAGTTCTTC	TRBD2	.	TRBV2	TRBJ2-1
CASSWGLAGVRQYF	TGCGCCAGCAGCTGGGGACTAGCGGGAGTGCGCCAGTACTTC	TRBD2	.	TRBV5-1	TRBJ2-5
CASSPQQGSNQPQHF	TGCGCCAGCAGCCCCCAACAGGGTAGCAATCAGCCCCAGCATTTT	.	.	TRBV4-1	TRBJ1-5
CASSLFRGPEQFTDTQYF	TGTGCCAGCAGCTTGTTCAGGGGGCCGGAACAATTCACAGATACGCAGTATTTT	TRBD1	.	TRBV5-8	TRBJ2-3
CASSLGPNQETQYF	TGTGCCAGCAGCTTAGGGCCCAACCAAGAGACCCAGTACTTC	.	once	TRBV7-3	TRBJ2-5